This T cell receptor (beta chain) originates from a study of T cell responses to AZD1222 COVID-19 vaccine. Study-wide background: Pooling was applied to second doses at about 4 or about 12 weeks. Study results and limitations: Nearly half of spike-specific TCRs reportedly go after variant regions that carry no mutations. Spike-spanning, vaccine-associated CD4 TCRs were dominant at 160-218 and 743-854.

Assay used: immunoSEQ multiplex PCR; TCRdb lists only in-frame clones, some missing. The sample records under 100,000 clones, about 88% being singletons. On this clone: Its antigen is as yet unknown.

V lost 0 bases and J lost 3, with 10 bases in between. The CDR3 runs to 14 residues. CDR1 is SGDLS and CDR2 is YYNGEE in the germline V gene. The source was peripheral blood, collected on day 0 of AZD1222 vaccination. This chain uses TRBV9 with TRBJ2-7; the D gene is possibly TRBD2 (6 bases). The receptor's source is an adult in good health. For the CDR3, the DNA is TGTGCCAGCAGCGTAGCGGCGGGGAGCTACGAGCAGTACTTC. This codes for CASSVAAGSYEQYF.